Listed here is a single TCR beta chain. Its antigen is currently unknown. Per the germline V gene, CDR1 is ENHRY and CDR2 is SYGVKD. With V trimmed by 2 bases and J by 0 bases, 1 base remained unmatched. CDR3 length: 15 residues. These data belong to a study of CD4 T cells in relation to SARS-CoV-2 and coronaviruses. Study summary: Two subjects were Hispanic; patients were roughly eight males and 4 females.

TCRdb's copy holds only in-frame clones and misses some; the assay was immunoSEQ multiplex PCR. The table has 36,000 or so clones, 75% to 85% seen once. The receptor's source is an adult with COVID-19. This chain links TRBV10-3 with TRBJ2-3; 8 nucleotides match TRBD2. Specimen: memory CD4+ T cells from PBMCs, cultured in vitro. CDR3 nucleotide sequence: TGTGCCATCAGTGAGCGACTAGCGAGCACAGATACGCAGTATTTT. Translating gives CAISERLASTDTQYF.